The next 18 T cell receptor beta chains were all read from a single sample in a study of T cells in Graves' hyperthyroidism and ophthalmopathy. RNA transcripts gave rise to amplified TCR beta CDR3 regions. Using the HTBI primer set, a first-round RT-PCR was run on the TCR CDR3. TCRdb ran MiXCR on the multiplex PCR reads and lists one entry per CDR3 protein. The sample yields about 400,000 distinct CDR3 sequences, 15% seen once. The sequenced sample was blood. The receptors originated from a woman under 40 with Graves' hyperthyroidism.

This clonotype was seen a handful of times. This chain links TRBV29-1 with TRBJ1-1; 7 bases match TRBD1. Germline values: CDR1 SQVTM, CDR2 ANQGSEA. This CDR3 has 13 residues. Trimming removed 7 bases from V and 1 base from J; junction bases left unmatched: 6. The CDR3 nucleotides are TGCAGCGCAGGGGACAGACGGAACACTGAAGCTTTCTTT. It codes for CSAGDRRNTEAFF.

As concerns this clonotype: Possible read error: a much larger clone is one base away. The V call is TRBV5-1, the J call TRBJ2-7; 9 bases are a match to TRBD2. Germline CDR1 reads SGHRS; CDR2 reads YFSETQ. This CDR3 comprises 14 residues. Here the CDR3 DNA reads TGCGCCAGCAGCTTGCTAACTAGCGGGTACGAGCAGCACTTC. Its protein is CASSLLTSGYEQHF.

This clonotype was seen ten or more times. This chain links TRBV30 with TRBJ2-3; D may be TRBD2 (5 bases). This CDR3 comprises 13 residues. The V gene lost 5 bases and the J gene lost 0 bases, with 9 bases spanning the gap. In germline, CDR1 is GTSNPN, CDR2 SVGIG (reference sequence). The CDR3 here is CAWGRASTDTQYF. The CDR3 coding sequence is TGTGCCTGGGGGCGGGCAAGCACAGATACGCAGTATTTT.

V usage is TRBV20-1 and J usage is TRBJ1-1; weak D call: TRBD1 (6 bases). V was shortened by 2 bases and J by 0 bases, with 10 bases between the two germline ends. The CDR3 covers 14 residues. Germline assignment: CDR1 DFQATT and CDR2 SNEGSKA (reference sequence). CDR3 sequence reads: CSARQTGVNTEAFF. The CDR3 coding sequence is TGCAGTGCTAGACAGACAGGAGTGAACACTGAAGCTTTCTTT.

This chain joins TRBV27 and TRBJ2-2; 10 bases line up with TRBD2. The germline V gene encodes CDR1 MNHEY and CDR2 SMNVEV (reference sequence). The V and J ends lost 5 bases and 1 base, in that order; junction bases with no gene match: 4. The CDR3 runs to 16 residues. The CDR3 DNA is TGTGCCAGCAGTGGGGGACTAGCGAGGAACACCGGGGAGCTGTTTTTT. Its translation: CASSGGLARNTGELFF.

There are many counts of this clonotype. The chain recombines TRBV5-1 with TRBJ2-7; 7 nucleotides agree with TRBD1. V shed 0 bases, J shed 9 bases, and the junction held 12 bases outside the gene matches. Germline CDR1 is SGHRS and CDR2 is YFSETQ. The CDR3 runs 15 residues. CDR3 sequence (DNA): TGCGCCAGCAGCTTGGAGCAGGGGGTCCTTATCGTGCAGTACTTC. It is translated as CASSLEQGVLIVQYF.

This clonotype came up many times. The gene calls are TRBV5-1 and TRBJ2-7, with TRBD1 identical over 9 bases. This CDR3 spans 16 amino acids. With V trimmed by 4 bases and J by 0 bases, 8 bases remained unmatched. CDR1 is SGHRS, CDR2 YFSETQ, per germline. The CDR3 sequence is CASSPHPTGGSYEQYF. DNA for the CDR3: TGCGCCAGCAGCCCGCACCCGACAGGGGGCTCCTACGAGCAGTACTTC.

This clonotype was counted only a few times. V usage is TRBV28 and J usage is TRBJ2-3; 11 nucleotides match TRBD2. The germline CDR1 and CDR2 sequences are MDHEN and SYDVKM. The trim removed 3 bases at V and 3 bases at J, leaving 11 bases unmatched. The CDR3 is 18 residues long. CDR3 residues: CASSLGISGRGKTDTQYF. The CDR3 DNA is TGTGCCAGCAGTTTGGGGATTAGCGGGAGGGGAAAAACAGATACGCAGTATTTT.

This clonotype was recorded many times. The chain carries TRBV6-1 and TRBJ2-4; 12 bases match TRBD2. V shed 0 bases, J shed 4 bases, and the junction held 7 bases outside the gene matches. This CDR3 region has 18 residues. CDR1 is MNHNS, CDR2 SASEGT, per germline. CDR3 amino acids: CASSEAPGLAGIKNIQYF. CDR3 sequence (DNA): TGTGCCAGCAGTGAAGCGCCGGGACTAGCGGGTATTAAAAACATTCAGTACTTC.

This clonotype came up many times. The chain recombines TRBV20-1 with TRBJ2-7; 8 bases map to TRBD2. Germline CDR1 DFQATT, CDR2 SNEGSKA (reference sequence). The CDR3 spans 15 residues. V lost 6 bases and J lost 0; bases outside the gene matches: 10. The CDR3 DNA is TGCAGTGCCGAATCGTCTAGCGGGCGCTCCTACGAGCAGTACTTC. Its translation is CSAESSSGRSYEQYF.

This clonotype was counted a few times. The chain carries TRBV25-1 and TRBJ1-4, with D hard to call. CDR3 length: 16 residues. CDR1 is MGHDK, CDR2 SYGVNS, per germline. V lost 3 bases, J lost 0 bases, and 11 bases lay in between. CDR3 amino acids: CASSESLPATNEKLFF. Here the CDR3 DNA reads TGTGCCAGCAGTGAGTCTCTCCCGGCAACTAATGAAAAACTGTTTTTT.

The V and J genes are TRBV6-1 and TRBJ2-7; no clear D gene. This CDR3 contains 13 residues. The V gene lost 6 bases and the J gene lost 2 bases, with 11 bases spanning the gap. Germline CDR1 reads MNHNS; CDR2 reads SASEGT. The CDR3 sequence: CASSPGFTYEQYF. CDR3 DNA sequence: TGTGCCAGCAGCCCCGGGTTTACCTACGAGCAGTACTTC.

This clonotype was found many times. V and J are TRBV5-1 and TRBJ2-7; D might be TRBD1 (6 bases). V was clipped by 0 bases and J by 4 bases, with 11 bases between them. The CDR3 is 14 residues long. Looked up from germline, CDR1 is SGHRS and CDR2 is YFSETQ. DNA for the CDR3: TGCGCCAGCAGCTTGGTGGGGACAATTTACGAGCAGTACTTC. Protein product: CASSLVGTIYEQYF.

Turning to this clonotype: An end of the junction does not agree with germline; a read error may underlie this. The chain is built from TRBV5-1 and TRBJ2-3; 14 bases are a match to TRBD2. The CDR3 consists of 16 residues. Germline assignment: CDR1 SGHRS and CDR2 YFSETQ. For the CDR3, the DNA is TGCGCCAGCAGCGACGGGACTAGCGGGAGTATAGATGCGCAGTATTTT. As protein: CASSDGTSGSIDAQYF.

There are a few counts of this clonotype. The chain has TRBV20-1 and TRBJ2-5; 8 nucleotides line up with TRBD2. The CDR3 sequence is 14 residues long. Germline lookup yields CDR1 DFQATT and CDR2 SNEGSKA (reference sequence). V lost 3 bases and J lost 4; bases outside the gene matches: 7. The CDR3 region is CSARQLAVGETQYF. Here the CDR3 DNA reads TGCAGTGCTAGGCAACTAGCGGTTGGAGAGACCCAGTACTTC.

This clonotype was counted many times. CDR3 nucleotides: TGTGCCAGCAGCCCCGGACCGGGACAGGGAAGAGAGACCCAGTACTTC. Translating gives CASSPGPGQGRETQYF. V usage is TRBV9 and J usage is TRBJ2-5; 9 positions match TRBD1. The length of the CDR3 is 16 residues. V lost 4 bases, J lost 4 bases, and 11 bases stayed unmatched. The germline V gene encodes CDR1 SGDLS and CDR2 YYNGEE.

The genes are TRBV28 and TRBJ2-1, with 11 bases identical to TRBD2. The CDR3 has 12 residues. Germline V gene lookup returns CDR1 MDHEN and CDR2 SYDVKM. The V segment lost 6 bases and the J segment 12 bases; nucleotides outside the gene matches: 4. The CDR3 sequence: CASRVTSGGQFF. CDR3 nucleotide sequence: TGTGCCAGCAGAGTCACTAGCGGGGGGCAGTTCTTC.

The chain recombines TRBV11-3 with TRBJ2-3; 15 bases align to TRBD2. V was clipped by 5 bases and J by 4 bases; unmatched bases: 4. Germline loops: CDR1 SGHNT, CDR2 YENEEA. This CDR3 spans 16 amino acids. The CDR3 reads CASSRGTSGGPDTQYF. CDR3 in DNA: TGTGCCAGCAGCCGAGGGACTAGCGGGGGGCCAGATACGCAGTATTTT.